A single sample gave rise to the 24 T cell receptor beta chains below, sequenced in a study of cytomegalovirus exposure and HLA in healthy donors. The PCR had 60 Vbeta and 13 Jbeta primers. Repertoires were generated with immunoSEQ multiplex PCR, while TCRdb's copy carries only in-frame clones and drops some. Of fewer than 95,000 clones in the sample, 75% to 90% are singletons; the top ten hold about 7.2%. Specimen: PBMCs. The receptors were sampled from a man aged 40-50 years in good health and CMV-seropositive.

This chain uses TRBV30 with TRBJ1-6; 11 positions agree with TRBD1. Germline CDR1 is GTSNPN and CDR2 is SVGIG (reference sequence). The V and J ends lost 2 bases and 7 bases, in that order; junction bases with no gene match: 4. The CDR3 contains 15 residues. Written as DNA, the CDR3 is TGTGCCTGGAGTCCTGGACAGGGGGCGAATTCACCCCTCCACTTT. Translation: CAWSPGQGANSPLHF. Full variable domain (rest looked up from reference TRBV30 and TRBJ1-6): SQTIHQWPATLVQPVGSPLSLECTVEGTSNPNLYWYRQAAGRGLQLLFYSVGIGQISSEVPQNLSASRPQDRQFILSSKKLLLSDSGFYLCAWSPGQGANSPLHFGNGTRLTVT.

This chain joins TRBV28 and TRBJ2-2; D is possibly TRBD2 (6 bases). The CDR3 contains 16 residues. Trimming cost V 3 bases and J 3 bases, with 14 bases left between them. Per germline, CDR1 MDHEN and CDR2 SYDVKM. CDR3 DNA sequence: TGTGCCAGCAGTTTTGGTTTTAGCGGATACACCGGGGAGCTGTTTTTT. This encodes CASSFGFSGYTGELFF.

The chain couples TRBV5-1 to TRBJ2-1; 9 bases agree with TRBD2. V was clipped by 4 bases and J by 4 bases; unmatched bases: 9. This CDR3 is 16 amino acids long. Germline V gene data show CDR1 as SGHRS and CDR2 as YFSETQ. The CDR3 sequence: CASSVTSGGMYNEQFF. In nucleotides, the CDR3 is TGCGCCAGCAGCGTAACGAGCGGGGGGATGTACAATGAGCAGTTCTTC. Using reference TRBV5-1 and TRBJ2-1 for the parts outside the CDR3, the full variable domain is KAGVTQTPRYLIKTRGQQVTLSCSPISGHRSVSWYQQTPGQGLQFLFEYFSETQRNKGNFPGRFSGRQFSNSRSEMNVSTLELGDSALYLCASSVTSGGMYNEQFFGPGTRLTVL.

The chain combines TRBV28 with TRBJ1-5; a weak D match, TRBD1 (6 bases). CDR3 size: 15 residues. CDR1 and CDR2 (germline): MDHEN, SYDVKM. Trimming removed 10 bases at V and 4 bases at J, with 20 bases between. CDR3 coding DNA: TGTGCCACTAGGGGGGAGGGGCCAAAGAATCAGCCCCAGCATTTT. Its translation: CATRGEGPKNQPQHF.

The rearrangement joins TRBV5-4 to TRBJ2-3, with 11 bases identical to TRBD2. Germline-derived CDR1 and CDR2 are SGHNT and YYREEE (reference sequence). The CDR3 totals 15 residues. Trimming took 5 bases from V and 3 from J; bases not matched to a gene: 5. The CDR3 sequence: CASRPTSGRTDTQYF. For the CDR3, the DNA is TGTGCCAGCAGGCCTACTAGCGGGAGAACAGATACGCAGTATTTT.

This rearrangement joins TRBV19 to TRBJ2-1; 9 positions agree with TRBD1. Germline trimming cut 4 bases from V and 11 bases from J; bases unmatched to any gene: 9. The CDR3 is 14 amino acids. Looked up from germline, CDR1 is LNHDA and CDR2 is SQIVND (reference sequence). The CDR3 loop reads CASSTDRGMVQQFF. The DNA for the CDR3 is TGTGCCAGTAGTACGGACAGGGGTATGGTCCAGCAGTTCTTC.

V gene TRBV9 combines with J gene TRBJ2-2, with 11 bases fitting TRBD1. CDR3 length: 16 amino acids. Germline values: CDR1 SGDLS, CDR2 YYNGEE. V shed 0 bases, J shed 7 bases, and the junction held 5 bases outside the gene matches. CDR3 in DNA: TGTGCCAGCAGCGTAGAGGGGACAGGGGGAAACGGGGAGCTGTTTTTT. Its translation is CASSVEGTGGNGELFF.

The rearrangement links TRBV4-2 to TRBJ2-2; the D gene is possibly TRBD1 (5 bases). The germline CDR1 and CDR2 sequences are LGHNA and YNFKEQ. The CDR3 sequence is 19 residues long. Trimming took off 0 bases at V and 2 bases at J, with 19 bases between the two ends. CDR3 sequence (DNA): TGTGCCAGCAGCCAAGATCCAGGGATGGTTAGGCTCAACACCGGGGAGCTGTTTTTT. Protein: CASSQDPGMVRLNTGELFF.

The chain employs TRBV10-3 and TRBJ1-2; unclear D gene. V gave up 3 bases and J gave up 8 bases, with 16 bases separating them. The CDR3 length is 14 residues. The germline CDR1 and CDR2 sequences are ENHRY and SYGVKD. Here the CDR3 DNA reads TGTGCCATCAGTGACTTAAGGGCGGGAGACGGCTACACCTTC. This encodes CAISDLRAGDGYTF.

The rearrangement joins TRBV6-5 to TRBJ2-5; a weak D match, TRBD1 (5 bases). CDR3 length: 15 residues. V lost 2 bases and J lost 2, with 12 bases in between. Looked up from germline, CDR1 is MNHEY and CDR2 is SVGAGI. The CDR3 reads CASSYTSREQETQYF. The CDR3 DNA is TGTGCCAGCAGTTACACAAGCAGGGAACAAGAGACCCAGTACTTC.

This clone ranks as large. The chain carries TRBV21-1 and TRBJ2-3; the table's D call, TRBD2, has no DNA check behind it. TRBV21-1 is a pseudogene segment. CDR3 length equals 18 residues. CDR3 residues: CASSIPGLAGISTDTQYF. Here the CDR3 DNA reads TGTGCCAGCAGCATCCCGGGACTAGCGGGAATAAGCACAGATACGCAGTATTTT.

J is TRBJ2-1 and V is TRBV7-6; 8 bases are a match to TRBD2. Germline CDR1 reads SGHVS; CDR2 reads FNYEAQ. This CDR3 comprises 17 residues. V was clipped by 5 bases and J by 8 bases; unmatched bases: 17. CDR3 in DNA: TGTGCCAGCAGCGGAGTGGTCAGGACTAGCTTTTTGCATGAGCAGTTCTTC. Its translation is CASSGVVRTSFLHEQFF.

The CDR3 DNA sequence: TGTGCCAGCTCACCAGGGACAGGGAACACTGAAGCTTTCTTT. This gives the protein CASSPGTGNTEAFF. The rearrangement links TRBV18 to TRBJ1-1; 8 nucleotides match TRBD1. Unmatched junction bases numbered 0, after V lost 2 bases and J lost 1 base. The CDR3 has 14 residues. The germline CDR1 and CDR2 sequences are KGHSH and LQKENI.

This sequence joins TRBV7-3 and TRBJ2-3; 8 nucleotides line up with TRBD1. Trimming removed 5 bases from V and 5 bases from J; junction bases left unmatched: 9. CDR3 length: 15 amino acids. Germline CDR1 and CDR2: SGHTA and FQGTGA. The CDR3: CASSRGQVTQDTQYF. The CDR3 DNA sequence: TGTGCCAGCAGCAGGGGACAGGTGACCCAAGATACGCAGTATTTT. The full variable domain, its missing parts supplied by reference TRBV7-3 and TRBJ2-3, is GAGVSQTPSNKVTEKGKYVELRCDPISGHTALYWYRQSLGQGPEFLIYFQGTGAADDSGLPNDRFFAVRPEGSVSTLKIQRTERGDSAVYLCASSRGQVTQDTQYFGPGTRLTVL.

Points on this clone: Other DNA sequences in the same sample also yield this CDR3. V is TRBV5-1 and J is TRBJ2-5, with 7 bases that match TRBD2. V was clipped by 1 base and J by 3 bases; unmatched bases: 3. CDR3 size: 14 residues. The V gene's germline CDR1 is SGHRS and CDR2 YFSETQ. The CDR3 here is CASSLSRGEETQYF. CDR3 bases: TGCGCCAGCAGCTTGTCTCGGGGGGAAGAGACCCAGTACTTC.

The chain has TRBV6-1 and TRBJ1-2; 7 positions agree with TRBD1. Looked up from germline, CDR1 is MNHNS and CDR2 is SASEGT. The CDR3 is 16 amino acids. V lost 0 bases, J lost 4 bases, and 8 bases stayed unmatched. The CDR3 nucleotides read TGTGCCAGCAGTGAAGCCCATGGCCGGGACAGCTATGGCTACACCTTC. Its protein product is CASSEAHGRDSYGYTF.

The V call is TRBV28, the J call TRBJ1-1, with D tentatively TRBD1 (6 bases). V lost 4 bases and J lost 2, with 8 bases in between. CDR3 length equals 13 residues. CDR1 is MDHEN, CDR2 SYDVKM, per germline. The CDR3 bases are TGTGCCAGCAGTTACAGGGATAACACTGAAGCTTTCTTT. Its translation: CASSYRDNTEAFF.

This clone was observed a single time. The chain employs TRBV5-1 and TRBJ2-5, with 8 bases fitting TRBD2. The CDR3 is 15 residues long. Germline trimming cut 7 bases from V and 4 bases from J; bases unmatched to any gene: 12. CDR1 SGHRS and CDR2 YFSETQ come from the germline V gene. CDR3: CASRPAGESGETQYF. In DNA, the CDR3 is TGCGCCAGCCGCCCAGCGGGAGAGTCGGGAGAGACCCAGTACTTC.

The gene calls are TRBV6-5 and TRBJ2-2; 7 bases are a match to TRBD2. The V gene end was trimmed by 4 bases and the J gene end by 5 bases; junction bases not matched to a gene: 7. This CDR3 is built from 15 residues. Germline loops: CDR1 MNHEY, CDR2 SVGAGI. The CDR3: CASSSEGLSTGELFF. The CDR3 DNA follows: TGTGCCAGCAGTTCTGAGGGACTATCGACCGGGGAGCTGTTTTTT.

The CDR3 loop is CASSRLAGSTDTQYF. Here the CDR3 DNA reads TGTGCCAGCAGTAGACTAGCGGGATCCACAGATACGCAGTATTTT. V and J are TRBV6-5 and TRBJ2-3; 11 bases are shared with TRBD2. CDR1 MNHEY and CDR2 SVGAGI come from the germline V gene. After removal of 5 bases from V and 2 bases from J, the junction contained 3 bases not matched to a gene. The CDR3 covers 15 residues.

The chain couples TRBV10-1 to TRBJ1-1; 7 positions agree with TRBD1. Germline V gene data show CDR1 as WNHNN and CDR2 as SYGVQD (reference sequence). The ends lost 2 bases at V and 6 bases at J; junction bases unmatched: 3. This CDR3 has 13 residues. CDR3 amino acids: CASSEPGGPEAFF. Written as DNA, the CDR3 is TGCGCCAGCAGTGAGCCAGGGGGTCCTGAAGCTTTCTTT.

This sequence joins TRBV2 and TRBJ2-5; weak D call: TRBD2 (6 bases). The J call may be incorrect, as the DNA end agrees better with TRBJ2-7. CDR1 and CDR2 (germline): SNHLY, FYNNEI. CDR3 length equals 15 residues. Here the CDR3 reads CASKNTRGNTYEQYF. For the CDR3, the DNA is TGTGCCAGCAAAAATACCCGGGGGAACACCTACGAGCAGTACTTC.

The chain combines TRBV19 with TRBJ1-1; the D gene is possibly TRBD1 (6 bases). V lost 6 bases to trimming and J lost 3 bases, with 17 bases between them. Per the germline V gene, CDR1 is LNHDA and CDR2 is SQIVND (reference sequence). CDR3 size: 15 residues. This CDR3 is CASRIGGARDTEAFF. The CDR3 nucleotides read TGTGCCAGTAGAATCGGGGGGGCGAGGGACACTGAAGCTTTCTTT.

CDR3 nucleotides: TGTGCCAGCAGTCTCCGGGGCCCTCGGGGGGGGACCCAGTACTTC. This encodes CASSLRGPRGGTQYF. This chain links TRBV13 with TRBJ2-5; 8 bases are a match to TRBD2. The CDR3 extends over 15 amino acids. Per germline, CDR1 PRHDT and CDR2 FYEKMQ (reference sequence). The trim removed 6 bases at V and 7 bases at J, leaving 13 bases unmatched.